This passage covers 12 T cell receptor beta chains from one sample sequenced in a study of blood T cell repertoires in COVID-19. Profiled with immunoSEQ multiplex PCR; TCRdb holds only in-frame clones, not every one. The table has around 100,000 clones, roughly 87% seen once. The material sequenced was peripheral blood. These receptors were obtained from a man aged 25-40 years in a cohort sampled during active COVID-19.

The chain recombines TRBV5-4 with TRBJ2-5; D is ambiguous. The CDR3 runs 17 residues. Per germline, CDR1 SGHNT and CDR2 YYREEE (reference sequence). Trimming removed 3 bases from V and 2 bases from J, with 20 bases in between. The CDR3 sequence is CASSSFLPGDTQETQYF. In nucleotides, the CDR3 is TGTGCCAGCAGCTCCTTCCTCCCCGGCGACACTCAAGAGACCCAGTACTTC.

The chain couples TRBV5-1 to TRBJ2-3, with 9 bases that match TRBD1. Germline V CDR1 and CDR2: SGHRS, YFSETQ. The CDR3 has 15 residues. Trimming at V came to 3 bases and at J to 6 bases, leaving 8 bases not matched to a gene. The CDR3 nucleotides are TGCGCCAGCAGCTCTTGGGGACAGGGAAAGGATACGCAGTATTTT. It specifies CASSSWGQGKDTQYF. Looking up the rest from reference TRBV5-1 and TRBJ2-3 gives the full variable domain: KAGVTQTPRYLIKTRGQQVTLSCSPISGHRSVSWYQQTPGQGLQFLFEYFSETQRNKGNFPGRFSGRQFSNSRSEMNVSTLELGDSALYLCASSSWGQGKDTQYFGPGTRLTVL.

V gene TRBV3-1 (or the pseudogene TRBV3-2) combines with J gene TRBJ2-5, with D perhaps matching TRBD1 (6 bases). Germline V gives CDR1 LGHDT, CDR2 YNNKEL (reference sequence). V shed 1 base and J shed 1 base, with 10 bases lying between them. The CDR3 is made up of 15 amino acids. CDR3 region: CASSQGGPLQETQYF. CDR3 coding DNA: TGTGCCAGCAGCCAAGGGGGGCCACTCCAAGAGACCCAGTACTTC.

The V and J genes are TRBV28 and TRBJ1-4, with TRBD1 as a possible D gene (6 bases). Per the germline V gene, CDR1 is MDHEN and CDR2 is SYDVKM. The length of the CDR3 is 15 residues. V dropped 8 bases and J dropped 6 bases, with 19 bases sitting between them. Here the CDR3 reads CASVSSTGSYEKLFF. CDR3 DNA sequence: TGTGCCAGCGTATCATCAACAGGGAGTTATGAAAAACTGTTTTTT. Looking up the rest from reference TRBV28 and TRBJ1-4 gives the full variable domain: DVKVTQSSRYLVKRTGEKVFLECVQDMDHENMFWYRQDPGLGLRLIYFSYDVKMKEKGDIPEGYSVSREKKERFSLILESASTNQTSMYLCASVSSTGSYEKLFFGSGTQLSVL.

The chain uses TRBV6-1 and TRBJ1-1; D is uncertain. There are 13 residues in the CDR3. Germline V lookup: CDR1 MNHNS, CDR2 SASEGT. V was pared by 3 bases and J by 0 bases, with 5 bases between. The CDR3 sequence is CASSDSLNTEAFF. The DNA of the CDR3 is TGTGCCAGCAGTGATAGTTTGAACACTGAAGCTTTCTTT.

CDR3 amino acids: CASSYSFQGRSPLHF. DNA of the CDR3: TGTGCCAGCAGTTACTCGTTCCAGGGGAGATCACCCCTCCACTTT. The rearrangement uses TRBV6-2 or TRBV6-3 and TRBJ1-6; tentative D call: TRBD1 (6 bases). Between the trimmed V and J ends, which lost 0 bases and 10 bases, there was a span of 13 bases. Per the germline V gene, CDR1 is MNHEY and CDR2 is SVGEGT. The CDR3 loop spans 15 amino acids.

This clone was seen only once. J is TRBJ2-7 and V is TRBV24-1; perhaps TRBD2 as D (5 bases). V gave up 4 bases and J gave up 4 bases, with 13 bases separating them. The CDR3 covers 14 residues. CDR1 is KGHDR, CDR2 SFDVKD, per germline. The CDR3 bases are TGTGCCACCAGTGAGTCCGATAGCGAGTACGAGCAGTACTTC. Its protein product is CATSESDSEYEQYF.

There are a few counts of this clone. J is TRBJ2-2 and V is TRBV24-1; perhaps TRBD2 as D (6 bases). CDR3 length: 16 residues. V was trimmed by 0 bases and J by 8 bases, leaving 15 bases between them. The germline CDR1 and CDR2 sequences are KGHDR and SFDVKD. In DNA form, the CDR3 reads TGTGCCACCAGTGATTTGCGCGGGGCCAAGTCGGGGGAGCTGTTTTTT. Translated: CATSDLRGAKSGELFF.

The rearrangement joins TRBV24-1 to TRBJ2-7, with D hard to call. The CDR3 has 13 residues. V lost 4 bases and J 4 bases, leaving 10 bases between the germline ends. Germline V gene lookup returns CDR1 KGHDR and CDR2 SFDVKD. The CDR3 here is CATSEGYRYEQYF. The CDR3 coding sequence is TGTGCCACCAGTGAGGGTTACAGATACGAGCAGTACTTC.

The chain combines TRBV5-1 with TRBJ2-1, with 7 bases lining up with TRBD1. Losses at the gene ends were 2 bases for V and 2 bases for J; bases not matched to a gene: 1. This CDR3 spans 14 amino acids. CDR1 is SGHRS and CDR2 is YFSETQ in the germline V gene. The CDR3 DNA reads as TGCGCCAGCAGCTTAGGGGGCCCCTACAATGAGCAGTTCTTC. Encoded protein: CASSLGGPYNEQFF. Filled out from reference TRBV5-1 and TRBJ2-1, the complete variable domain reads KAGVTQTPRYLIKTRGQQVTLSCSPISGHRSVSWYQQTPGQGLQFLFEYFSETQRNKGNFPGRFSGRQFSNSRSEMNVSTLELGDSALYLCASSLGGPYNEQFFGPGTRLTVL.

In nucleotides, the CDR3 is TGTGCCAGCAGCAGAGACAGCTATGGCTACACCTTC. Amino acid sequence: CASSRDSYGYTF. V usage is TRBV7-9 and J usage is TRBJ1-2; TRBD1 is a possible D gene (5 bases). The V and J ends lost 5 bases and 4 bases respectively, with 8 bases between them. CDR1 is SEHNR and CDR2 is FQNEAQ in the germline V gene (reference sequence). There are 12 residues in the CDR3.

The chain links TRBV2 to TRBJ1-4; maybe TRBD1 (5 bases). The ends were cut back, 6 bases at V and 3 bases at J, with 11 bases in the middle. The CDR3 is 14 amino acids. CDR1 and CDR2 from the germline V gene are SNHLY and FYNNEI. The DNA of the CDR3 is TGTGCCAGCAGCGTTTCGGGGGCTAATGAAAAACTGTTTTTT. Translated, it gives CASSVSGANEKLFF.